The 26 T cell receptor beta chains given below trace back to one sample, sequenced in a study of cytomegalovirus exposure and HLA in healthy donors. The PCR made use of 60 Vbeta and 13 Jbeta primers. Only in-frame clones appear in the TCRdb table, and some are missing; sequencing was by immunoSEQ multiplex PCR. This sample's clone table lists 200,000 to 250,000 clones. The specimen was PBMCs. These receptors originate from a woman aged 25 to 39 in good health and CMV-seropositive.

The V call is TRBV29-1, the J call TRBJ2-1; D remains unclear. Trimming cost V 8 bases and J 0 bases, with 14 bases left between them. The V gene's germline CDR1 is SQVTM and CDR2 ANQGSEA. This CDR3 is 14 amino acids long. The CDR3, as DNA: TGCAGCTCGAGCCCCCCTAGCTCCTACAATGAGCAGTTCTTC. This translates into CSSSPPSSYNEQFF.

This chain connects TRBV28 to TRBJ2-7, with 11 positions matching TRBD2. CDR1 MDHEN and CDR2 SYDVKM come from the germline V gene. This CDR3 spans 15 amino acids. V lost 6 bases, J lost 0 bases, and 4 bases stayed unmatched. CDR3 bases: TGTGCCAGCAGACGACTAGCGGGAAGCTCCTACGAGCAGTACTTC. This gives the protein CASRRLAGSSYEQYF.

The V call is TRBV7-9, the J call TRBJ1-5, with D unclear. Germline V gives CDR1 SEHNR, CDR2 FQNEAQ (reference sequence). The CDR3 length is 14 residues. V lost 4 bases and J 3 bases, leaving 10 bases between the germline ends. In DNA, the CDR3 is TGTGCCAGCAGCTCCCGGGAAATCAATCAGCCCCAGCATTTT. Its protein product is CASSSREINQPQHF.

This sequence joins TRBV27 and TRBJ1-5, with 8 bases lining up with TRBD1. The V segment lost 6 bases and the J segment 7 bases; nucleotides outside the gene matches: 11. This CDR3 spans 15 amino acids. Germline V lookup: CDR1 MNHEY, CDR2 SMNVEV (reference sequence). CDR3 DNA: TGTGCCAGCAGGACGTGGACAGGGTTATTACAGCCCCAGCATTTT. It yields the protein CASRTWTGLLQPQHF.

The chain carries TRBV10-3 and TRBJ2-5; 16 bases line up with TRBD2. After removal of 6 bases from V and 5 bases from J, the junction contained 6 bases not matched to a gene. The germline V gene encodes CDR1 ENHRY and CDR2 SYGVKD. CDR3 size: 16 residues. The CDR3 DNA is TGTGCCATCAGCCTGGGGACTAGCGGGGGGGAGGAGACCCAGTACTTC. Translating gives CAISLGTSGGEETQYF.

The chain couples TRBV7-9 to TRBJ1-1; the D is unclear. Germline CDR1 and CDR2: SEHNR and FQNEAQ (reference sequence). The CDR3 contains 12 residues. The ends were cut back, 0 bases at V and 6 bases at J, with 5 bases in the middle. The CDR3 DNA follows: TGTGCCAGCAGCTTAGCGCAGGCTGAAGCTTTCTTT. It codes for CASSLAQAEAFF.

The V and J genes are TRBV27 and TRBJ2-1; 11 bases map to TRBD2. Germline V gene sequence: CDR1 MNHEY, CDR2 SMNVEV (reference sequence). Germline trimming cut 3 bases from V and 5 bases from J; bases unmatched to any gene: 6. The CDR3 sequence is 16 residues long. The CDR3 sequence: CASSLSGTSGHNEQFF. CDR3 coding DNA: TGTGCCAGCAGTTTGTCCGGGACTAGCGGCCACAATGAGCAGTTCTTC.

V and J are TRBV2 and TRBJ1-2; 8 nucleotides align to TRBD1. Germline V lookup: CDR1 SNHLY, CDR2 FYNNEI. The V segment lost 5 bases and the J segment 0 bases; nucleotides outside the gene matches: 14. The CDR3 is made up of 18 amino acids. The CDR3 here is CASSQRGGTGVSNYGYTF. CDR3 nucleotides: TGTGCCAGCAGTCAAAGGGGGGGGACAGGCGTCTCTAACTATGGCTACACCTTC.

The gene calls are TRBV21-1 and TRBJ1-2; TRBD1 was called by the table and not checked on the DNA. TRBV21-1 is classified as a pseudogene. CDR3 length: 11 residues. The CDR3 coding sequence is TGTGCCAGCAGCAAAGGTGACACCCACACCTTC. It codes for CASSKGDTHTF.

As DNA, the CDR3 is TGCAGCGCCGCTAGACTAGCGGGGAGCTCCTACAATGAGCAGTTCTTC. Amino acids: CSAARLAGSSYNEQFF. The chain employs TRBV29-1 and TRBJ2-1; 11 bases are shared with TRBD2. The J segment lost 0 bases and the V segment lost 7 bases, leaving 8 bases of the junction unmatched. The germline CDR1 and CDR2 sequences are SQVTM and ANQGSEA. This CDR3 is 16 amino acids long.

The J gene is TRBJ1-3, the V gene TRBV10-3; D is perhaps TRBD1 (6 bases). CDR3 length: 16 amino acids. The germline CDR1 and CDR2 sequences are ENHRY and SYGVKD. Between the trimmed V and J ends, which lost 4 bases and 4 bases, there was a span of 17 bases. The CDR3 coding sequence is TGTGCCATCAGTGTAAACGGGCAGGGGTCCGGAAACACCATATATTTT. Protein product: CAISVNGQGSGNTIYF.

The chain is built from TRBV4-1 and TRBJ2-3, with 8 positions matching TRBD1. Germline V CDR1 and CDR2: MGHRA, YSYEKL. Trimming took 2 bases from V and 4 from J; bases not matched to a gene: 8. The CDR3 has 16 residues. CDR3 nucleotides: TGCGCCAGCAGCCAACCCTCGGGACAGGCCTCAGATACGCAGTATTTT. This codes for CASSQPSGQASDTQYF.

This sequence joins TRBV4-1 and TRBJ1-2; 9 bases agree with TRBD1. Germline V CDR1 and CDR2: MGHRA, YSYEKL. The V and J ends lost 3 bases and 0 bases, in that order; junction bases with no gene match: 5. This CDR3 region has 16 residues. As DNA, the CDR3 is TGCGCCAGCAGCCAGACAGGGGGAGCCTCTAACTATGGCTACACCTTC. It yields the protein CASSQTGGASNYGYTF.

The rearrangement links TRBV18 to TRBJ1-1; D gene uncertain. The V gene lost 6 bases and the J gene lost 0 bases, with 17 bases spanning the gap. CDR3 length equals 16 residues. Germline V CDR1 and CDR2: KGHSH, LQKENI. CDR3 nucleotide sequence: TGTGCCAGCTCCTCCCAAGAGGCACTCATGAACACTGAAGCTTTCTTT. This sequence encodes CASSSQEALMNTEAFF. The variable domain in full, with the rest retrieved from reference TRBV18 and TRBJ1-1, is NAGVMQNPRHLVRRRGQEARLRCSPMKGHSHVYWYRQLPEEGLKFMVYLQKENIIDESGMPKERFSAEFPKEGPSILRIQQVVRGDSAAYFCASSSQEALMNTEAFFGQGTRLTVV.

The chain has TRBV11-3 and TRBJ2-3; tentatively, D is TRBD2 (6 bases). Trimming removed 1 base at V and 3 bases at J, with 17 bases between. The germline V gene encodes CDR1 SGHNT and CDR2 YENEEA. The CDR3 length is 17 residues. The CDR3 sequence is CASSLVGGGGATDTQYF. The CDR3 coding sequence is TGTGCCAGCAGCTTAGTAGGCGGCGGCGGGGCAACAGATACGCAGTATTTT. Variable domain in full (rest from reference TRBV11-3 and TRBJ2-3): EAGVVQSPRYKIIEKKQPVAFWCNPISGHNTLYWYLQNLGQGPELLIRYENEEAVDDSQLPKDRFSAERLKGVDSTLKIQPAELGDSAVYLCASSLVGGGGATDTQYFGPGTRLTVL.

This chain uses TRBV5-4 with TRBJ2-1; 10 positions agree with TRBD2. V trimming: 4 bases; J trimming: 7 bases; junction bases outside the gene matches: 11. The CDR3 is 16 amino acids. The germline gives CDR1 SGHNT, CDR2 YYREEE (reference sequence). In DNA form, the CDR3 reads TGTGCCAGCAGCCCGGGTACTAGCGGGGATTGGAATGAGCAGTTCTTC. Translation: CASSPGTSGDWNEQFF.

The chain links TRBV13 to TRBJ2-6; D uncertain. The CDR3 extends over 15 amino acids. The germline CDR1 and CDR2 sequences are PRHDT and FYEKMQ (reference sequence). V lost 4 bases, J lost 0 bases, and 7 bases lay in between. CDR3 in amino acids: CASSSSPSGANVLTF. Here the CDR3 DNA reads TGTGCCAGCAGCTCCTCTCCCTCTGGGGCCAACGTCCTGACTTTC.

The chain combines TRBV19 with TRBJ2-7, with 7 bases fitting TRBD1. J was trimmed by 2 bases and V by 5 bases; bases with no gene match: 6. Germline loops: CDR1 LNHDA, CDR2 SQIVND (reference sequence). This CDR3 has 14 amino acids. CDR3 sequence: CASSPGTETYEQYF. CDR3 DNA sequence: TGTGCCAGTAGTCCCGGGACAGAGACCTACGAGCAGTACTTC. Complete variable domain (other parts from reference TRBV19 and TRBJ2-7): DGGITQSPKYLFRKEGQNVTLSCEQNLNHDAMYWYRQDPGQGLRLIYYSQIVNDFQKGDIAEGYSVSREKKESFPLTVTSAQKNPTAFYLCASSPGTETYEQYFGPGTRLTVT.

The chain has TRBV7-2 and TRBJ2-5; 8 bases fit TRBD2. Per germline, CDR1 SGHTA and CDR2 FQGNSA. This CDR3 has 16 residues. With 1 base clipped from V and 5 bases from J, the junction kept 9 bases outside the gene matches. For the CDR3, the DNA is TGTGCCAGCAGCTTAGTTCATGCGGGAGGCCGGGAGACCCAGTACTTC. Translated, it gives CASSLVHAGGRETQYF.

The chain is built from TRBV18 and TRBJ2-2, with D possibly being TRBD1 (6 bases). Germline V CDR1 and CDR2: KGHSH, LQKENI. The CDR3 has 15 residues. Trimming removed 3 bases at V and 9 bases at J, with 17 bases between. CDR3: CASSPRTDLGRELFF. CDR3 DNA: TGTGCCAGCTCACCCCGGACAGACCTTGGTCGGGAGCTGTTTTTT.

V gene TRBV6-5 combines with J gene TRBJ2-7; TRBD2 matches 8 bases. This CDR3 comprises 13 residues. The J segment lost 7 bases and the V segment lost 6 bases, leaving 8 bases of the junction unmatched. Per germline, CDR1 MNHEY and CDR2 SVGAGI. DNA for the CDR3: TGTGCCAGCAGCTGGGAGCGGGAGAGGGAGCAGTACTTC. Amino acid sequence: CASSWEREREQYF.

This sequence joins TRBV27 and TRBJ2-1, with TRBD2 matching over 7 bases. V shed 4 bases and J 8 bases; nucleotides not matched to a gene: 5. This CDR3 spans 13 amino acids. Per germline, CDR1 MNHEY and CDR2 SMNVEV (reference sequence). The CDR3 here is CASSYLRGDEQFF. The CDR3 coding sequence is TGTGCCAGCAGTTATCTCCGGGGGGATGAGCAGTTCTTC.

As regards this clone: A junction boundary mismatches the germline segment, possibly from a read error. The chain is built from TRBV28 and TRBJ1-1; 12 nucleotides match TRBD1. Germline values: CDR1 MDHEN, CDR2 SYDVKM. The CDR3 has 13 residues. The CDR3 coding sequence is TGTGCCAGCAGGGGACGCCGGGACAGGGGGCTCGACTTT. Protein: CASRGRRDRGLDF.

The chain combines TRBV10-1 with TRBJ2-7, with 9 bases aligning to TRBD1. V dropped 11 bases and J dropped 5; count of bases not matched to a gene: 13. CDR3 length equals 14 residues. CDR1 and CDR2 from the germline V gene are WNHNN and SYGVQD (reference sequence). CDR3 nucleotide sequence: TGCGCCGCAGGGTCGGGACAGGGTAGCGACGAGCAGTACTTC. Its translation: CAAGSGQGSDEQYF.

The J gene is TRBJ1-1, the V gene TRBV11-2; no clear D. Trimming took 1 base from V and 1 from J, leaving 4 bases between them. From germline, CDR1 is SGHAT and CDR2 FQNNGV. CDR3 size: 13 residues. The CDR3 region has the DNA TGTGCCAGCAGCTTAGCCGGGAACACTGAAGCTTTCTTT. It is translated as CASSLAGNTEAFF.

CDR3 protein: CASSSQTYTGELFF. CDR3 bases: TGTGCCAGCAGCTCACAAACATACACCGGGGAGCTGTTTTTT. This sequence joins TRBV7-9 and TRBJ2-2; D gene unclear. This CDR3 has 14 amino acids. Germline V gene data show CDR1 as SEHNR and CDR2 as FQNEAQ (reference sequence). Trimming removed 4 bases from V and 3 bases from J, with 9 bases in between.